The 27 T cell receptor beta chains given below trace back to one sample, sequenced in a study of OX40 agonist ivuxolimab in advanced cancers. The table came from immunoSEQ multiplex PCR; TCRdb's copy has only in-frame clones and leaves some out. The sample lists 50,000 or so clones, approximately 88% occurring once. The specimen was CD4+ or CD8+ T cells sorted from blood, collected in a trial of the OX40 agonist ivuxolimab. Receptor source: an adult with an advanced solid tumor such as melanoma, head and neck, liver or kidney cancer.

The chain carries TRBV7-3 and TRBJ2-5, with D tentatively TRBD2 (6 bases). Trimming stripped 1 base from V and 3 bases from J, with 15 bases between. Germline-derived CDR1 and CDR2 are SGHTA and FQGTGA. There are 16 residues in the CDR3. In DNA, the CDR3 is TGTGCCAGCAGCTTAAACCCCCTTGGCGGGGAAGAGACCCAGTACTTC. This encodes CASSLNPLGGEETQYF.

The genes are TRBV28 and TRBJ2-5; TRBD1 is a possible D gene (7 bases). The germline V gene has CDR1 MDHEN and CDR2 SYDVKM. V gave up 5 bases and J gave up 4 bases, with 20 bases separating them. This CDR3 has 16 residues. CDR3 nucleotide sequence: TGTGCCAGCAGTCTCGGCGCGGGACAGATGGGAGAGACCCAGTACTTC. It yields the protein CASSLGAGQMGETQYF.

This clone turned up a few times. The V and J genes are TRBV2 and TRBJ2-2, with a weak D call TRBD2 (5 bases). Trimming removed 4 bases at V and 0 bases at J, with 12 bases between. Germline V gene sequence: CDR1 SNHLY, CDR2 FYNNEI. The CDR3 is made up of 16 amino acids. The CDR3 region is CASSGRGAPNTGELFF. The CDR3 DNA is TGTGCCAGCAGTGGCCGGGGAGCCCCGAACACCGGGGAGCTGTTTTTT.

The chain joins TRBV5-4 to TRBJ1-1, with D possibly being TRBD1 (6 bases). In germline, CDR1 is SGHNT, CDR2 YYREEE (reference sequence). The CDR3 loop spans 14 amino acids. V gave up 7 bases and J gave up 5 bases, with 18 bases separating them. The CDR3 region has the DNA TGTGCCAGCGGTTCGTGGGGGGCGTATACTGAAGCTTTCTTT. Protein sequence: CASGSWGAYTEAFF. Supplemented by reference TRBV5-4 and TRBJ1-1, the full variable domain reads ETGVTQSPTHLIKTRGQQVTLRCSSQSGHNTVSWYQQALGQGPQFIFQYYREEENGRGNFPPRFSGLQFPNYSSELNVNALELDDSALYLCASGSWGAYTEAFFGQGTRLTVV.

The chain couples TRBV5-8 to TRBJ2-7; D unclear. From germline, CDR1 is SGHTS and CDR2 YDEGEE. CDR3 length: 13 amino acids. V lost 2 bases and J 2 bases, leaving 8 bases between the germline ends. For the CDR3, the DNA is TGTGCCAGCAGCTTTGGTAGGGCCTACGAGCAGTACGTC. As protein: CASSFGRAYEQYV.

CDR3 bases: TGTGCCAGCAGCCCTAGCGGGAGTTTAGAGCAGTTCTTC. Its protein is CASSPSGSLEQFF. V is TRBV7-9 and J is TRBJ2-1, with 10 bases identical to TRBD2. J lost 10 bases, V lost 5 bases, and 5 bases had no gene match. CDR1 SEHNR and CDR2 FQNEAQ come from the germline V gene (reference sequence). There are 13 residues in the CDR3.

The genes are TRBV7-9 and TRBJ2-3, with 7 bases that match TRBD2. The CDR3 has 16 residues. CDR1 is SEHNR and CDR2 is FQNEAQ in the germline V gene (reference sequence). J lost 1 base, V lost 5 bases, and 9 bases had no gene match. CDR3 nucleotide sequence: TGTGCCAGCAGCCGGGGGGACCGGGGGGGCACAGATACGCAGTATTTT. Encoded protein: CASSRGDRGGTDTQYF.

The rearrangement uses TRBV4-2 and TRBJ1-5; 9 nucleotides agree with TRBD1. This CDR3 is 15 amino acids long. V was clipped by 4 bases and J by 5 bases; unmatched bases: 6. CDR1 is LGHNA, CDR2 YNFKEQ, per germline. The CDR3 DNA follows: TGTGCCAGCAGCCCAAAACAGGGGGCAGATCAGCCCCAGCATTTT. Translated, it gives CASSPKQGADQPQHF.

The chain uses TRBV4-1 and TRBJ2-1; 9 bases align to TRBD2. V was pared by 1 base and J by 4 bases, with 8 bases of the junction left unmatched. This CDR3 is built from 17 residues. Germline loops: CDR1 MGHRA, CDR2 YSYEKL. As DNA, the CDR3 is TGCGCCAGCAGCCAAGGGGCAATGGCGGGGGGGTACAATGAGCAGTTCTTC. Protein product: CASSQGAMAGGYNEQFF.

The V call is TRBV4-2, the J call TRBJ2-3; no reliable D call. Trimming removed 0 bases from V and 3 bases from J, with 7 bases in between. The germline CDR1 and CDR2 sequences are LGHNA and YNFKEQ. The CDR3 totals 14 residues. The CDR3, as DNA: TGTGCCAGCAGCCAAGAACGAGGAACAGATACGCAGTATTTT. Protein product: CASSQERGTDTQYF.

The chain links TRBV2 to TRBJ2-7; TRBD2 matches 8 bases. The CDR3 loop spans 16 amino acids. Germline V gene lookup returns CDR1 SNHLY and CDR2 FYNNEI. V trimming: 2 bases; J trimming: 2 bases; junction bases outside the gene matches: 8. CDR3 sequence (DNA): TGTGCCAGCAGTGAAACGAGAGCGGGAGCCGCCTACGAGCAGTACTTC. Translating gives CASSETRAGAAYEQYF.

CDR3 in amino acids: CASSYSGQGGTEAFF. The CDR3 DNA reads TGCGCCAGCAGCTACTCAGGACAGGGTGGGACTGAAGCTTTCTTT. This sequence joins TRBV5-1 and TRBJ1-1, with TRBD1 identical over 8 bases. The V gene end was trimmed by 3 bases and the J gene end by 5 bases; junction bases not matched to a gene: 9. The germline CDR1 and CDR2 sequences are SGHRS and YFSETQ. The CDR3 totals 15 residues. The full variable domain, completed using reference TRBV5-1 and TRBJ1-1, is KAGVTQTPRYLIKTRGQQVTLSCSPISGHRSVSWYQQTPGQGLQFLFEYFSETQRNKGNFPGRFSGRQFSNSRSEMNVSTLELGDSALYLCASSYSGQGGTEAFFGQGTRLTVV.

The gene calls are TRBV19 and TRBJ1-3; D is undetermined. Trimming shortened V by 7 bases and J by 0 bases, and 7 bases separated the two germline ends. CDR3 length equals 13 residues. Germline V gene data show CDR1 as LNHDA and CDR2 as SQIVND (reference sequence). CDR3 amino acids: CASNPSSGNTIYF. The CDR3 coding sequence is TGTGCCAGTAATCCCTCCTCTGGAAACACCATATATTTT.

The chain employs TRBV4-2 and TRBJ2-1, with 7 bases that match TRBD2. The junction had 1 base not matched to a gene; V was cut back by 4 bases and J by 7 bases. In germline, CDR1 is LGHNA, CDR2 YNFKEQ. CDR3 length: 12 residues. The CDR3 nucleotides are TGTGCCAGCAGCCCGGGAGGAAATGAGCAGTTCTTC. Its translation: CASSPGGNEQFF.

The V call is TRBV21-1, the J call TRBJ2-7. TRBV21-1 is shown as a pseudogene. CDR3 length equals 14 residues. The CDR3 coding sequence is TGTGCCAGCAGCAAATGTTGTGAAGCCCACGAGCAGTACGTC. This translates into CASSKCCEAHEQYV.

The rearrangement joins TRBV2 to TRBJ2-6; possible D gene TRBD1, 5 bases. Trimming left V 6 bases short and J 0 bases short, with 9 bases between. CDR3 length: 15 residues. Germline V gene data show CDR1 as SNHLY and CDR2 as FYNNEI. The CDR3 sequence: CASRTGNSGANVLTF. CDR3 nucleotides: TGTGCCAGCAGAACAGGAAACTCTGGGGCCAACGTCCTGACTTTC. Full variable domain (rest looked up from reference TRBV2 and TRBJ2-6): EPEVTQTPSHQVTQMGQEVILRCVPISNHLYFYWYRQILGQKVEFLVSFYNNEISEKSEIFDDQFSVERPDGSNFTLKIRSTKLEDSAMYFCASRTGNSGANVLTFGAGSRLTVL.

This sequence joins TRBV28 and TRBJ1-6; the D is unclear. Trimming removed 5 bases at V and 7 bases at J, with 15 bases between. The length of the CDR3 is 15 residues. Germline V gene data show CDR1 as MDHEN and CDR2 as SYDVKM. The CDR3 nucleotides read TGTGCCAGCAGTCCCCACGCAGACGGGAATTCACCCCTCCACTTT. Protein product: CASSPHADGNSPLHF.

The chain links TRBV12-2 to TRBJ2-7; TRBD2, the table's D call, lacks a check against the DNA. TRBV12-2 is annotated as a pseudogene. The CDR3 is made up of 15 amino acids. The CDR3 nucleotides read TGTGCAAGTCGCTTAAACCCTTCGGGAACAAACGAGCAGTACTTC. Protein sequence: CASRLNPSGTNEQYF.

This clone was seen more than once but under ten times. V gene TRBV29-1 combines with J gene TRBJ1-1; D is uncertain. From germline, CDR1 is SQVTM and CDR2 ANQGSEA. With 6 bases removed from V and 3 bases from J, the gap between germline ends came to 8 bases. The CDR3 is 11 amino acids. CDR3 sequence (DNA): TGCAGCGTGGCTAGGCACACTGAAGCTTTCTTT. As protein: CSVARHTEAFF. Drawing the rest from reference TRBV29-1 and TRBJ1-1, the complete variable domain is SAVISQKPSRDICQRGTSLTIQCQVDSQVTMMFWYRQQPGQSLTLIATANQGSEATYESGFVIDKFPISRPNLTFSTLTVSNMSPEDSSIYLCSVARHTEAFFGQGTRLTVV.

This clone was seen once. This rearrangement joins TRBV2 to TRBJ2-7, with 8 bases that match TRBD1. With 2 bases clipped from V and 5 bases from J, the junction kept 11 bases outside the gene matches. CDR3 length equals 16 residues. Germline CDR1 SNHLY, CDR2 FYNNEI. The CDR3 DNA is TGTGCCAGCAGTGAATGGGATCCGACAGGGGAAAACGAGCAGTACGTC. The encoded protein is CASSEWDPTGENEQYV.

This chain links TRBV28 with TRBJ2-1; 10 bases agree with TRBD2. The CDR3 runs to 15 residues. Germline trimming cut 6 bases from V and 3 bases from J; bases unmatched to any gene: 5. Per the germline V gene, CDR1 is MDHEN and CDR2 is SYDVKM. The CDR3 coding sequence is TGTGCCAGCAGCCCGGGACTAGCGTACTACAATGAGCAGTTCTTC. Translated, it gives CASSPGLAYYNEQFF. The full variable domain, its missing parts supplied by reference TRBV28 and TRBJ2-1, is DVKVTQSSRYLVKRTGEKVFLECVQDMDHENMFWYRQDPGLGLRLIYFSYDVKMKEKGDIPEGYSVSREKKERFSLILESASTNQTSMYLCASSPGLAYYNEQFFGPGTRLTVL.

The V and J genes are TRBV7-2 and TRBJ2-5, with D tentatively TRBD1 or TRBD2 (5 bases each). CDR1 and CDR2 from the germline V gene are SGHTA and FQGNSA. V lost 2 bases, J lost 5 bases, and 18 bases lay in between. There are 16 residues in the CDR3. The CDR3 coding sequence is TGTGCCAGCAGCTTAAAAGGGACGGTCCTCGGGGAGACCCAGTACTTC. Amino acids: CASSLKGTVLGETQYF.

The chain employs TRBV2 and TRBJ2-3; D ambiguous. V lost 2 bases and J 3 bases, leaving 3 bases between the germline ends. The V gene's germline CDR1 is SNHLY and CDR2 FYNNEI. The CDR3 contains 12 residues. CDR3 DNA: TGTGCCAGCAGTGAAAGGACAGATACGCAGTATTTT. Its translation is CASSERTDTQYF.

CDR3 coding DNA: TGCAGCGCCGGGACGGGGGGCGGCAATGAGCAGTTCTTC. Its protein product is CSAGTGGGNEQFF. V gene TRBV29-1 combines with J gene TRBJ2-1; D is possibly TRBD2 (7 bases). The germline gives CDR1 SQVTM, CDR2 ANQGSEA. V was cut by 7 bases and J by 6 bases, with 16 bases left in between. The length of the CDR3 is 13 residues.

The chain links TRBV4-1 to TRBJ2-1; TRBD1 agrees at 8 bases. In germline, CDR1 is MGHRA, CDR2 YSYEKL. The CDR3 has 17 amino acids. V shed 0 bases, J shed 1 base, and the junction held 5 bases outside the gene matches. The CDR3 here is CASSQDRGTGSYNEQFF. CDR3 coding DNA: TGCGCCAGCAGCCAAGATAGGGGGACAGGATCCTACAATGAGCAGTTCTTC.

The rearrangement uses TRBV11-2 and TRBJ2-7; 7 nucleotides match TRBD2. Germline V gene lookup returns CDR1 SGHAT and CDR2 FQNNGV. Germline trimming cut 2 bases from V and 4 bases from J; bases unmatched to any gene: 11. The CDR3 is made up of 16 amino acids. The CDR3 spells CASSLSSLAVAYEQYF. The CDR3, as DNA: TGTGCCAGCAGCTTATCCAGCCTAGCGGTCGCATACGAGCAGTACTTC.

V usage is TRBV21-1 and J usage is TRBJ2-7; the D segment call TRBD2 is taken from the table without a DNA check. TRBV21-1 is a known pseudogene. The CDR3 loop spans 14 amino acids. CDR3 residues: CASPSGAGTYEQYV. CDR3 DNA: TGTGCCAGCCCTAGCGGGGCTGGAACCTACGAGCAGTACGTC.